A single sample is the source of the 3 T cell receptor beta chains below, sequenced in a study of metastatic and nonmetastatic thyroid tumors. TCRdb re-analyzed the PCR reads using MiXCR. The sample shows about 13,000 clones, more than 20% of them seen only once. All patients reached thyroid surgery having received no treatment beforehand. The sequencing sample was made of adjacent normal tissue. All receptors come from a female donor with papillary thyroid cancer or a benign thyroid nodule (not recorded which). Some clones in this sample may be carry-over from other donors' samples.

This clone was counted at least ten times. V gene TRBV18 combines with J gene TRBJ1-2; TRBD1 might be the D (5 bases). This CDR3 is 13 amino acids long. CDR1 is KGHSH, CDR2 LQKENI, per germline. Trimming left V 2 bases short and J 3 bases short, with 7 bases between. CDR3 sequence reads: CASSPSGHYGYTF. The CDR3 coding sequence is TGTGCCAGCTCACCATCGGGACACTATGGCTACACCTTC.

Only a few counts were recorded for this clone. The V call is TRBV19, the J call TRBJ2-2, with D unclear. This CDR3 has 15 residues. Germline CDR1 and CDR2: LNHDA and SQIVND (reference sequence). V was pared by 3 bases and J by 7 bases, with 15 bases between. The CDR3 DNA reads as TGTGCCAGTAGTATTTATGGGTTTTTGGGCGGGGAGCTGTTTTTT. Protein product: CASSIYGFLGGELFF.

Sample share makes this clone medium-sized. The V gene is TRBV20-1, the J gene TRBJ1-2; no reliable D call. This CDR3 is built from 14 residues. V lost 3 bases and J 2 bases, leaving 13 bases between the germline ends. Germline V gene lookup returns CDR1 DFQATT and CDR2 SNEGSKA (reference sequence). In DNA form, the CDR3 reads TGCAGTGCTAGTTTGCCAGAAAACAACTATGGCTACACCTTC. It codes for CSASLPENNYGYTF.